This T cell receptor beta chain was recovered during a study of monozygotic twins with inflammatory bowel disease. TCRdb re-called the 5' RACE reads and catalogs CDR3 proteins one per entry, DNA excluded. The repertoire table contains some 330,000 distinct CDR3 sequences. A word on this clonotype: Its target is unknown.

CDR1 and CDR2 from the germline V gene are SGHDT and YYEEEE. The length of the CDR3 is 13 residues. The study, taken as a whole, reports: Lower sharing of clonotypes with other individuals was seen in IBD patients than in healthy twins. This was most marked in patients showing signs of disease activity. Between concordant and discordant twins, repertoire similarity failed to differ, a result that limited power may explain.

Input material: blood. The source is a human donor with ulcerative colitis or Crohn's disease, or a healthy co-twin of an affected twin (not recorded which). The chain has TRBV5-6 and TRBJ2-5. CDR3 protein: CASSWDSQETQYF.